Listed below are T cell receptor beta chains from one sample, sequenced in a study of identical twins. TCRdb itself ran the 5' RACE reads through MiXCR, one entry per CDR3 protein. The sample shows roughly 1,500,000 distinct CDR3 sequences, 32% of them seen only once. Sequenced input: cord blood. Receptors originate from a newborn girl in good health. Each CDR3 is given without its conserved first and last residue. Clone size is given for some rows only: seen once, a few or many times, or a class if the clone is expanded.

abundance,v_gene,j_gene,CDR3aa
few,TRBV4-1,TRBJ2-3,ASAADSGSTDTQY
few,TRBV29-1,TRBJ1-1,SVGHGNTEAF
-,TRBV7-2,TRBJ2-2,ASSRSGRGELF
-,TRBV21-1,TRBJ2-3,ASSKGDRESDTQY
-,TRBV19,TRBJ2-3,ASSMGPETDTQY
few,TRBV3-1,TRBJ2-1,ASSQRTGGPYNEQF
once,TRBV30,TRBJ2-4,AWSILDIQY
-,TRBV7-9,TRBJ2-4,ASSPQTDYKNIQY
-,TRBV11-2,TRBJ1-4,ASSIWTGGGEKLF
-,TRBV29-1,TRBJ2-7,SVEGLAGGNEQY
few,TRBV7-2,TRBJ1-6,ASSPTGDSRNSPLH
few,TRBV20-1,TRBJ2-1,SARGSGVVQF
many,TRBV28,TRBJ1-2,ASFGSVYGYT
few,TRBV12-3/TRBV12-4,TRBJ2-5,ASSRNRDRGRGETQY
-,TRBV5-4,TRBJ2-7,ASRFGQGGTYEQY
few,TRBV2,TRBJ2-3,AVRVERGGADTQY
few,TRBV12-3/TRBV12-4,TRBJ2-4,ASSLVTLAKNIQY
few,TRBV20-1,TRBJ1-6,SADRSSYNSPLH
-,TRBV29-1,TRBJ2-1,SVEASGTYNEQF
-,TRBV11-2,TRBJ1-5,ASSLGLQGASNQPQH
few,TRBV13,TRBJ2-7,ASSPYRYREQY
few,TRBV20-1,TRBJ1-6,SARVGPLH
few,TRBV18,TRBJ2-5,ASSATLETQY
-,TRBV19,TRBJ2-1,ASSIVSGRYYNEQF
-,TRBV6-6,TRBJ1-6,ASSYSQGNSPLH
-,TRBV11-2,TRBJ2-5,ASSLEYRIRYQETQY
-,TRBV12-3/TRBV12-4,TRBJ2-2,ASSSDRGFNTGELF
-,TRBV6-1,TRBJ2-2,ASSEEWRENTGELF
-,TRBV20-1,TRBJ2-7,SARDRRKQGLYEQY
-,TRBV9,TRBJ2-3,ASSVFSGLAGTTDTQY
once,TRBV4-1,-,ASSQDWGRHEQY
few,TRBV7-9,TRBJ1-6,ASSSGQAMNSPLH
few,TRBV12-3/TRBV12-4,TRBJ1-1,ASSGGETEAF
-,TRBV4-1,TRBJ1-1,ASSQSIGQGNTEAF
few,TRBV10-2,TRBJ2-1,ASSESRGYNEQF
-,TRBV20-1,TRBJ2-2,SATATLNTGELF
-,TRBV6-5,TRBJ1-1,ASIKGAPNTEAF
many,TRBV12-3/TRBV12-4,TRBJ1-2,ASSFPRETNYGYT
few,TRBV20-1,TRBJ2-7,SASSLASGVSYEQY
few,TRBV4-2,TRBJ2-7,ASSQDKNRATPYEQY
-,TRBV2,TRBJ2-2,ASSDRLALNTGELF
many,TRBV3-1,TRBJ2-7,ASSQTGTHYEQY
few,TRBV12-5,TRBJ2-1,ASCWAARTGFYNEQF
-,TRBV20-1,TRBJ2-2,SARDPTSGGAGGELF
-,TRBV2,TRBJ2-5,ASIRFGEQY
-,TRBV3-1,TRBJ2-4,ASSHRPDGILAKNIQY
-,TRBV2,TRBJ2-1,ASSDPPDNEQF
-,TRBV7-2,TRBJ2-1,ASSLAELAGGEF
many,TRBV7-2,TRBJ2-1,ASSPPLAGVYNEQF
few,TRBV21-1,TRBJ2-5,ASKDRGDQETQY
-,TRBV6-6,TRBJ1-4,ASSYSGGGLMDEKLF
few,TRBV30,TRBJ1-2,AWSVWGDYGYT
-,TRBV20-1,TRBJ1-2,SARRGQGYGYT
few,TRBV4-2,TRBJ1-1,ASSPLYQQGRDTSEAF
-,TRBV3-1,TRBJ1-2,ASSHAQIFGDDGYT
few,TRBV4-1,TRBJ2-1,ASSQRADFGNEQF
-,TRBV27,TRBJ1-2,ASSPPAGDPNYGYT
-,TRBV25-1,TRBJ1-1,ASSDPGGSEAF
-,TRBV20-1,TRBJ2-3,SASPSGHHTDTQY